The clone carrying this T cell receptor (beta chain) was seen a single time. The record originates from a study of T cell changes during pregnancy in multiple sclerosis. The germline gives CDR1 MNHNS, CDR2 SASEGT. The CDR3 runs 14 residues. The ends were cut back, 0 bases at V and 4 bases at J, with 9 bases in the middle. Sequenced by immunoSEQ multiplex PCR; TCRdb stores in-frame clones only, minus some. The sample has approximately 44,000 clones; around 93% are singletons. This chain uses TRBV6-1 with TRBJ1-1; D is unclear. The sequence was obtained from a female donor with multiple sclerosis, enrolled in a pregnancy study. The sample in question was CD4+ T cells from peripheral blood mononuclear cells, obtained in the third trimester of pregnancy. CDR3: CASSEASALTEAFF. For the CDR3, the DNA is TGTGCCAGCAGTGAAGCAAGTGCACTCACTGAAGCTTTCTTT.